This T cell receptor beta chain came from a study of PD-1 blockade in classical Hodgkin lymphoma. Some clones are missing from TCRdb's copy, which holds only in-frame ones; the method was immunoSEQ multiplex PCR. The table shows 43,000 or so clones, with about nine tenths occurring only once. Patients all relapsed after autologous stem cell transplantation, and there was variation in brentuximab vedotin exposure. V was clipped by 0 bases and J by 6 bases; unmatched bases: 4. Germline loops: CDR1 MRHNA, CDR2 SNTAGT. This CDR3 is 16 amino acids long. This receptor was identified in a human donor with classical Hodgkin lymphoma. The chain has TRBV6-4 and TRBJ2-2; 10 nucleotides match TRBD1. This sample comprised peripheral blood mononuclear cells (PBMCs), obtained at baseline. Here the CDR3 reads CASSDSTGGASGELFF. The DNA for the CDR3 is TGTGCCAGCAGTGACTCGACAGGGGGCGCATCCGGGGAGCTGTTTTTT.